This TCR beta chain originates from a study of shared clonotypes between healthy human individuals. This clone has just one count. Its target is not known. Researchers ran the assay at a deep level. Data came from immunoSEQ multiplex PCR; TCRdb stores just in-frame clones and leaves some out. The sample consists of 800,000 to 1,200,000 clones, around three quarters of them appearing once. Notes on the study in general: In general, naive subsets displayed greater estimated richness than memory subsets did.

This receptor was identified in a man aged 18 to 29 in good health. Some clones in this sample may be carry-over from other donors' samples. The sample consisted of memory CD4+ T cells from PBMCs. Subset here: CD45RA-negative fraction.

The CDR3 spells CASSFTGNTGELFF. The CDR3 DNA follows: TGTGCCAGCAGTTTTACAGGGAACACCGGGGAGCTGTTTTTT. V is TRBV28 and J is TRBJ2-2, with a tentative D call TRBD1 (5 bases). Deletions cut 3 bases from V and 1 base from J, with 6 bases between. Germline V gene sequence: CDR1 MDHEN, CDR2 SYDVKM. CDR3 length equals 14 residues. Full variable domain (missing parts from reference TRBV28 and TRBJ2-2): DVKVTQSSRYLVKRTGEKVFLECVQDMDHENMFWYRQDPGLGLRLIYFSYDVKMKEKGDIPEGYSVSREKKERFSLILESASTNQTSMYLCASSFTGNTGELFFGEGSRLTVL.